These T cell receptor beta chains were read from a single sample in a study of T cell responses to AZD1222 COVID-19 vaccine. Data came from immunoSEQ multiplex PCR; TCRdb stores just in-frame clones and leaves some out. This sample carries 110,000 or so clones, about 81% of them seen once, and the ten largest clones take around 5%. The starting material was peripheral blood, obtained on day 0 of AZD1222 vaccination. All receptors derive from an adult in good health. Each CDR3 is given with its conserved first and last residue. The order of the fields is D gene, V gene, J gene, clone size, CDR3 DNA, CDR3 protein. A D gene is named only where the DNA matches it firmly. Rows give clone size only sometimes, using once, few, many, or a class for an expanded clone.

-	TRBV7-9	TRBJ2-4	-	TGTGCCAGCAGCTTAGGGACGCTAGCCAAAAACATTCAGTACTTC	CASSLGTLAKNIQYF
-	TRBV19	TRBJ1-5	-	TGTGCCAGTAGGGCAGTAAATCAGCCCCAGCATTTT	CASRAVNQPQHF
-	TRBV7-2	TRBJ2-2	-	TGTGCCAGCAGCTTAGTGGCGGGGTTGGGAACCGGGGAGCTGTTTTTT	CASSLVAGLGTGELFF
-	TRBV25-1	TRBJ1-6	-	TGTGCCAGCAGTGAGACAGTCTATAATTCACCCCTCCACTTT	CASSETVYNSPLHF
TRBD1	TRBV4-1	TRBJ1-2	-	TGCGCCAGCAGCCAGGCCACAGGGGGGGGCGAAGCTAACTATGGCTACACCTTC	CASSQATGGGEANYGYTF
-	TRBV5-5	TRBJ2-1	once	TGTGCCAGCAGCTTTCACAGGGACGATGAGCAGTTCTTC	CASSFHRDDEQFF
TRBD2	TRBV5-4	TRBJ2-3	-	TGTGCCAGCAGCGGCGGGCGGGGGGCCACAGATACGCAGTATTTT	CASSGGRGATDTQYF
-	TRBV6-5	TRBJ1-1	-	TGTGCCAGCACCTCGGGACGAGGCACTGAAGCTTTCTTT	CASTSGRGTEAFF
-	TRBV4-1	TRBJ2-6	-	TGCGCCAGCAGTCTTAGACAGATATCATCTGGGGCCAACGTCCTGACTTTC	CASSLRQISSGANVLTF
TRBD2	TRBV7-2	TRBJ2-5	once	TGTGCCAGCAGCCTTACCCCTCTAGCGGGGCAAGAGACCCAGTACTTC	CASSLTPLAGQETQYF
-	TRBV19	TRBJ1-6	few	TGTGCCAGTAGGATACTGGATTCACCCCTCCACTTT	CASRILDSPLHF
-	TRBV6-5	TRBJ1-1	-	TGTGCCAGCAAAGTACGGTCACCACGCCCTGAAGCTTTCTTT	CASKVRSPRPEAFF
-	TRBV7-2	TRBJ1-3	-	TGTGCCAGCAGCTTCGAATTGGAGGGGGTTGGTAACACCATATATTTT	CASSFELEGVGNTIYF
-	TRBV4-1	TRBJ1-6	-	TGCGCCAGCAGCCAAGAGCTCGGCGCCCATAATTCACCCCTCCACTTT	CASSQELGAHNSPLHF
-	TRBV9	TRBJ1-1	-	TGTGCCAGCAGCCGCTATCGAGTGCTCCGCCAGAACACTGAAGCTTTCTTT	CASSRYRVLRQNTEAFF
-	TRBV7-9	TRBJ2-3	-	TGTGCCAGCAGCCTCGGGCTAGCCTTCACAGATACGCAGTATTTT	CASSLGLAFTDTQYF
-	TRBV6-5	TRBJ1-5	-	TGTGCCAGCAGTAATGGGGAGGGCAATCAGCCCCAGCATTTT	CASSNGEGNQPQHF
TRBD2	TRBV19	TRBJ2-4	-	TGTGCCAGTAGTATAGCACTAGCGGGGGGGATCAACATTCAGTACTTC	CASSIALAGGINIQYF
TRBD1	TRBV3-1/TRBV3-2	TRBJ1-1	-	TGTGCCAGCACCCGGACAGGGGCGAACACTGAAGCTTTCTTT	CASTRTGANTEAFF
-	TRBV5-6	TRBJ1-6	-	TGTGCCAGCAGCTTGATGGTCCTCCTGGGGGGGGGCCAGGACTCACCCCTCCACTTT	CASSLMVLLGGGQDSPLHF
-	TRBV7-2	TRBJ1-1	-	TGTGCCAGCAGCGCACAGGGTAACACTGAAGCTTTCTTT	CASSAQGNTEAFF
TRBD1	TRBV23-1	TRBJ2-7	-	TGCGCCAGCAGTCAACCGGGACAGGGGAGCTACGAGCAGTACTTC	CASSQPGQGSYEQYF
-	TRBV5-6	TRBJ2-2	-	TGTGCCAGCAGCTTTGCGAACACCGGGGAGCTGTTTTTT	CASSFANTGELFF
-	TRBV6-5	TRBJ1-2	-	TGTGCCAGCAGCCCATCGGCGCCCCTACTAGGGGGCTACACCTTC	CASSPSAPLLGGYTF
-	TRBV9	TRBJ2-7	-	TGTGCCAGCAGCCCTCCCCCTCGGGACGGCACCTACGAGCAGTACTTC	CASSPPPRDGTYEQYF
-	TRBV19	TRBJ2-3	-	TGTGCCAGTAGTATGAGGGGCGGAAGCACAGATACGCAGTATTTT	CASSMRGGSTDTQYF
TRBD2	TRBV7-2	TRBJ2-1	-	TGTGCCAGCAGCCCTCAGCGGGGGAGCTCCTACAATGAGCAGTTCTTC	CASSPQRGSSYNEQFF
TRBD2	TRBV5-4	TRBJ2-3	-	TGTGCCAGCACGCGTGGGCGGGGGGGCATCGATACGCAGTATTTT	CASTRGRGGIDTQYF
TRBD2	TRBV9	TRBJ2-2	-	TGTGCCAGCAGCGTAGTCGAGCGGGGAGACACCGGGGAGCTGTTTTTT	CASSVVERGDTGELFF
TRBD2	TRBV5-1	TRBJ2-1	-	TGCGCCAGCAGCCGTGGGACTATTAACAATGAGCAGTTCTTC	CASSRGTINNEQFF
-	TRBV5-1	TRBJ1-2	-	TGCGCCAGCAGCTTGACAGGGCCTTGGGGCTACACCTTC	CASSLTGPWGYTF
-	TRBV7-9	TRBJ2-2	-	TGTGCCAGCAGGACCCGGACAGCTACCGGGGAGCTGTTTTTT	CASRTRTATGELFF
-	TRBV19	TRBJ1-3	-	TGTGCCAGTAGTTTAACAGGTAGCTCTGGAAACACCATATATTTT	CASSLTGSSGNTIYF
TRBD2	TRBV4-1	TRBJ2-3	-	TGCGCCAGCAGCCAAGATCGCACTAGCGGGGGTACAGATACGCAGTATTTT	CASSQDRTSGGTDTQYF
-	TRBV7-3	TRBJ1-1	-	TGTGCCAGCGGGCGGCTGAACACTGAAGCTTTCTTT	CASGRLNTEAFF